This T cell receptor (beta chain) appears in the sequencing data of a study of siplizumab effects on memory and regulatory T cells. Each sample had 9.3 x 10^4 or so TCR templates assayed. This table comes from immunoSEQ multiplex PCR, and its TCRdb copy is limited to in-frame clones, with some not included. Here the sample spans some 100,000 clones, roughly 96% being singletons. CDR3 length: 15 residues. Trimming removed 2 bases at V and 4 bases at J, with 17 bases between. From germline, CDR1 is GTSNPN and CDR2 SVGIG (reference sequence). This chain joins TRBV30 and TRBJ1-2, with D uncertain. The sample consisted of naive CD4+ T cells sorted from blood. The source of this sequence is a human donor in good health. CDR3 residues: CAWSQRTANFYGYTF. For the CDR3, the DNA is TGTGCCTGGAGTCAAAGGACGGCAAACTTCTATGGCTACACCTTC.